This T cell receptor beta chain was identified during a study of cytomegalovirus exposure and HLA in healthy donors. Study details: An analysis done earlier identified fewer than 140 million unique TCR beta sequences from around 180 million T cells. Findings of the study overall: The study flagged about 150 TCR beta chains as cytomegalovirus-associated.

About this clone: Its specificity is not known.

The ends were cut back, 2 bases at V and 5 bases at J, with 12 bases in the middle. Germline CDR1 SGHAT, CDR2 FQDESV (reference sequence). This CDR3 contains 14 residues. PCR used 60 Vbeta primers and 13 Jbeta primers. Some clones are missing from TCRdb's copy, which holds only in-frame ones; the method was immunoSEQ multiplex PCR. This table holds about 87,000 clones, around 70% found once. The sequencing input was PBMCs. The receptor was derived from a man aged 30-40 years in good health and CMV-seropositive. V is TRBV11-1 and J is TRBJ2-5, with D unclear. CDR3 sequence: CASSLQAREETQYF. Here the CDR3 DNA reads TGTGCCAGCAGCTTACAGGCTCGCGAGGAGACCCAGTACTTC.